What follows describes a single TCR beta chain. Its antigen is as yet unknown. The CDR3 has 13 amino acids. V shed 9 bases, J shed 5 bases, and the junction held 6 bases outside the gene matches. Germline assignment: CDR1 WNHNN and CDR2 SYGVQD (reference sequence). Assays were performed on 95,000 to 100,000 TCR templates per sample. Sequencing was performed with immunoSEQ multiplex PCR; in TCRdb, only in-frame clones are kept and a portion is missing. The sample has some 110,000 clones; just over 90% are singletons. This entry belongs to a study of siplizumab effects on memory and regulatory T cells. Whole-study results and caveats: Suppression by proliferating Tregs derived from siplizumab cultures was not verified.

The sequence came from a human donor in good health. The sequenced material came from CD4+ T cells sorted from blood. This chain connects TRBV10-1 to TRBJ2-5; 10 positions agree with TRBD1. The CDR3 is CARGQGKGETQYF. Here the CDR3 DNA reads TGCGCCAGGGGACAGGGGAAAGGTGAGACCCAGTACTTC.